Listed below are T cell receptor beta chains from one sample, sequenced in a study of CD8 T cells in Susac syndrome. TCRdb redid the calling of the immunoSEQ multiplex PCR reads with MiXCR, one entry per CDR3 protein. The sample yields more than 150,000 distinct CDR3 sequences, about 95% seen once. Source material: CD4+ T cells from PBMCs. The receptors were sampled from a human donor with Susac syndrome. Both conserved end residues are part of each CDR3. The D gene is left open where the match is weak. Clone size appears in some rows only: once, few, many, or a class for an expanded clone.

clone size | J gene | D gene | V gene | CDR3 protein | CDR3 DNA
- | TRBJ2-7 | - | TRBV7-2 | CASSPPDGSSYEQYF | TGTGCCAGCAGCCCACCCGACGGGAGCTCCTACGAGCAGTACTTC
- | TRBJ2-6 | - | TRBV5-4 | CASTRGGANVLTF | TGTGCCAGCACCCGGGGGGGGGCCAACGTCCTGACTTTC
- | TRBJ2-3 | TRBD2 | TRBV20-1 | CSAPRTGTRYGDTQYF | TGCAGTGCTCCACGGACCGGGACTAGATATGGAGATACGCAGTATTTT
- | TRBJ2-7 | - | TRBV10-3 | CAIKGGHRSYEQYF | TGTGCCATCAAAGGGGGACACCGTTCCTACGAGCAGTACTTC
- | TRBJ1-3 | - | TRBV12-3/TRBV12-4 | CASSFQGGNTIYF | TGTGCCAGCAGTTTTCAGGGAGGAAACACCATATATTTT
- | TRBJ2-7 | - | TRBV6-6 | CASRYGQDLNYEQYF | TGTGCCAGCAGATACGGCCAGGACCTGAACTACGAGCAGTACTTC
- | TRBJ1-5 | - | TRBV3-1 | CASSRLMDNQPQHF | TGTGCCAGCAGCCGCCTGATGGACAATCAGCCCCAGCATTTT
once | TRBJ1-6 | - | TRBV5-6 | CASSLQGRISPLHF | TGTGCCAGCAGCTTGCAGGGGAGGATTTCACCCCTCCACTTT
- | TRBJ2-5 | TRBD1 | TRBV20-1 | CSAHGQGQQETQYF | TGCAGTGCGCATGGACAGGGCCAACAAGAGACCCAGTACTTC
- | TRBJ1-5 | TRBD1 | TRBV20-1 | CSARTGLSGGNQPQHF | TGCAGTGCCCGGACAGGCCTTTCGGGTGGCAATCAGCCCCAGCATTTT
- | TRBJ2-3 | - | TRBV6-6 | CASSYSFGDTQYF | TGTGCCAGCAGTTACTCATTCGGGGATACGCAGTATTTT
- | TRBJ1-4 | TRBD1 | TRBV29-1 | CSVAQGVNEKLFF | TGCAGCGTTGCACAGGGGGTAAATGAAAAACTGTTTTTT
- | TRBJ1-5 | TRBD1 | TRBV9 | CASSAGTAGQPQHF | TGTGCCAGCAGCGCTGGGACAGCAGGACAGCCCCAGCATTTT
- | TRBJ1-1 | - | TRBV9 | CASSVTVNTEAFF | TGTGCCAGCAGCGTTACAGTGAACACTGAAGCTTTCTTT
- | TRBJ2-3 | - | TRBV15 | CATSRDGGQRSDTQYF | TGTGCCACCAGCAGAGATGGGGGGCAACGATCAGATACGCAGTATTTT
few | TRBJ2-7 | - | TRBV4-2 | CASSQDGVLNEQYF | TGTGCCAGCAGCCAAGATGGAGTGCTCAACGAGCAGTACTTC
- | TRBJ2-3 | - | TRBV9 | CASSVDVSTDTQYF | TGTGCCAGCAGCGTAGACGTGAGCACAGATACGCAGTATTTT
- | TRBJ1-2 | - | TRBV7-2 | CASSLGGGANYGYTF | TGTGCCAGCAGCTTAGGCGGGGGGGCTAACTATGGCTACACCTTC
- | TRBJ2-5 | TRBD1 | TRBV7-2 | CASSFGQGAETQYF | TGTGCCAGCAGCTTCGGACAGGGGGCAGAGACCCAGTACTTC
- | TRBJ2-7 | - | TRBV29-1 | CSVGGGEQYF | TGCAGCGTTGGTGGAGGGGAGCAGTACTTC
- | TRBJ2-7 | - | TRBV15 | CATSRDSESYEQYF | TGTGCCACCAGCAGAGATTCGGAATCCTACGAGCAGTACTTC
- | TRBJ1-1 | - | TRBV6-1 | CASSQNYNTEAFF | TGTGCCAGCAGTCAGAATTACAACACTGAAGCTTTCTTT
- | TRBJ2-7 | - | TRBV19 | CASSGAYRTDPVRSYEQYF | TGTGCCAGTAGTGGGGCATATCGGACAGACCCCGTCCGTTCCTACGAGCAGTACTTC
- | TRBJ2-1 | TRBD1 | TRBV9 | CASSVDPGQGVVNEQFF | TGTGCCAGCAGCGTAGATCCTGGACAGGGGGTGGTCAATGAGCAGTTCTTC
- | TRBJ1-2 | - | TRBV6-5 | CASSTTEGYTF | TGTGCCAGCAGTACTACGGAGGGCTACACCTTC
- | TRBJ2-5 | TRBD2 | TRBV7-2 | CASSLGGGGEETQYF | TGTGCCAGCAGCTTAGGCGGCGGGGGGGAAGAGACCCAGTACTTC
- | TRBJ1-2 | - | TRBV20-1 | CSARDGRTGSAYGYTF | TGCAGTGCTAGAGATGGAAGAACAGGGAGTGCCTATGGCTACACCTTC
- | TRBJ1-2 | - | TRBV27 | CASSPDRVKGYTF | TGTGCCAGCAGTCCCGACAGAGTAAAGGGCTACACCTTC